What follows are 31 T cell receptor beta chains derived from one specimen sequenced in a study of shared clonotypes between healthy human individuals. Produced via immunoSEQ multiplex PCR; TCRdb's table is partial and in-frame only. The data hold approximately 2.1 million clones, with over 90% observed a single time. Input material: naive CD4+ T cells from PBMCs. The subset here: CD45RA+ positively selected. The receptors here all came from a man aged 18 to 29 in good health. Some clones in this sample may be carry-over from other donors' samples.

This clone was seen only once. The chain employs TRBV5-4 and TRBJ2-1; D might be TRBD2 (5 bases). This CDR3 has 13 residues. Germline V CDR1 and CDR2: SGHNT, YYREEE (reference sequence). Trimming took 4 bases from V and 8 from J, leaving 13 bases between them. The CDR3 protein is CASSDESSYEQFF. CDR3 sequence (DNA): TGTGCCAGCAGCGACGAATCTAGCTATGAGCAGTTCTTC.

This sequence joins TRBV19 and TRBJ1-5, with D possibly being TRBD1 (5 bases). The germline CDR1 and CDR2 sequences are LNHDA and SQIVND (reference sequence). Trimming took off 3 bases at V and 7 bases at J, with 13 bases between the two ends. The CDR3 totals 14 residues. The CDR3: CASSIGTVRQPQHF. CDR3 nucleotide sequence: TGTGCCAGTAGTATTGGGACGGTCAGGCAGCCCCAGCATTTT.

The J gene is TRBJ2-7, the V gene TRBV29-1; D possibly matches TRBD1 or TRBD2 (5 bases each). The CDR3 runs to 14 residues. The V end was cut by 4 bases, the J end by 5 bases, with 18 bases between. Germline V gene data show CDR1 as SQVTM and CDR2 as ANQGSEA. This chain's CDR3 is CSVGGRLALNEQYF. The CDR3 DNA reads TGCAGCGTTGGGGGACGCCTTGCTCTCAACGAGCAGTACTTC.

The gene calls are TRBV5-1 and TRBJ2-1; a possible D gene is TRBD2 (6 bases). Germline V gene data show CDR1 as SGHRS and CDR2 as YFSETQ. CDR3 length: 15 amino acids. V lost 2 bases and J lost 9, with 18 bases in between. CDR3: CASSFITGVVGEQFF. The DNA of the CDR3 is TGCGCCAGCAGCTTTATCACGGGAGTGGTTGGTGAGCAGTTCTTC.

The CDR3 DNA follows: TGTGCCAGCATGGCGGGAGGTACCTCCTACGAGCAGTACTTC. It yields the protein CASMAGGTSYEQYF. V and J are TRBV5-4 and TRBJ2-7; 8 bases agree with TRBD2. The CDR3 runs to 14 residues. CDR1 and CDR2 (germline): SGHNT, YYREEE (reference sequence). V lost 6 bases to trimming and J lost 0 bases; unmatched junction nucleotides: 5.

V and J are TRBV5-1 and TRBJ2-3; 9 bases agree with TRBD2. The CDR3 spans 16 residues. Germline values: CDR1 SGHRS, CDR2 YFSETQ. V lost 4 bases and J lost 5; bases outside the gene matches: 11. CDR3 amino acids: CASSLGGGRAGDTQYF. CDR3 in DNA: TGCGCCAGCAGCCTCGGAGGCGGGAGGGCTGGAGATACGCAGTATTTT.

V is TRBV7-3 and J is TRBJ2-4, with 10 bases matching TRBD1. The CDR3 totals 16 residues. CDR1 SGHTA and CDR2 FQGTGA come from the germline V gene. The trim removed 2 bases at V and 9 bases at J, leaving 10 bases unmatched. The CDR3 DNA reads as TGTGCCAGCAGCTTAGGAGCGGGACAGGGGTTCGGCATTCAGTACTTC. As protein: CASSLGAGQGFGIQYF.

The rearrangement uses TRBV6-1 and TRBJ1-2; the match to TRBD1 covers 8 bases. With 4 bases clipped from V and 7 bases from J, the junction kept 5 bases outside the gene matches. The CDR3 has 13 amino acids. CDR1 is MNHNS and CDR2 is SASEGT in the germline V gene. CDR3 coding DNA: TGTGCCAGCAGTGTCCGGACAGGGTTTGGCTACACCTTC. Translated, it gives CASSVRTGFGYTF.

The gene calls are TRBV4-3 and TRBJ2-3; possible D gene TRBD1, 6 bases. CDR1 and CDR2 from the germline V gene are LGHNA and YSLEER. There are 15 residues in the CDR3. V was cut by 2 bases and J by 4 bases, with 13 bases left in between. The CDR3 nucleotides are TGCGCCAGCAGCCAATTAGTCAGGGGCTCAGATACGCAGTATTTT. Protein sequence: CASSQLVRGSDTQYF.

CDR3 region: CASRGTVHAGELFF. The DNA of the CDR3 is TGTGCCAGTAGGGGGACGGTGCATGCCGGGGAGCTGTTTTTT. The chain employs TRBV19 and TRBJ2-2, with D tentatively TRBD1 or TRBD2 (5 bases each). This CDR3 region has 14 residues. CDR1 and CDR2 (germline): LNHDA, SQIVND (reference sequence). Trimming shortened V by 6 bases and J by 6 bases, and 14 bases separated the two germline ends.

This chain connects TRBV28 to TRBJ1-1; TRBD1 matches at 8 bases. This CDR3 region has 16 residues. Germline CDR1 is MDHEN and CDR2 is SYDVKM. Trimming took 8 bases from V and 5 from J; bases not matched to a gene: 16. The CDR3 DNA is TGTGCCAGCGGACTGGGGACAGGCGGCCCCGGAACTGAAGCTTTCTTT. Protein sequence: CASGLGTGGPGTEAFF.

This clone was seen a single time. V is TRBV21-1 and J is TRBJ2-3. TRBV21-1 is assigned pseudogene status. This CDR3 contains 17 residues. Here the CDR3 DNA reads TGTGCCAGCAGCCCCGAAAGGGAATATCTATGGACAGATACGCAGTATTTT. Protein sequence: CASSPEREYLWTDTQYF.

The CDR3 bases are TGTGCCAGCAGTTCCGGACAGGTTGTGAACACTGAAGCTTTCTTT. Its protein product is CASSSGQVVNTEAFF. This chain links TRBV28 with TRBJ1-1, with TRBD1 matching over 7 bases. The germline V gene has CDR1 MDHEN and CDR2 SYDVKM. Trimming took 4 bases from V and 0 from J; bases not matched to a gene: 5. The length of the CDR3 is 15 residues.

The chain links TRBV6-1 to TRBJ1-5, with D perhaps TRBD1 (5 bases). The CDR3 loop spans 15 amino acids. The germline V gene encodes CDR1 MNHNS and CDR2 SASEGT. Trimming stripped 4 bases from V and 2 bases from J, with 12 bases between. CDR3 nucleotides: TGTGCCAGCAGTGGGGGCAGGGTGGGCAATCAGCCCCAGCATTTT. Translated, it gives CASSGGRVGNQPQHF.

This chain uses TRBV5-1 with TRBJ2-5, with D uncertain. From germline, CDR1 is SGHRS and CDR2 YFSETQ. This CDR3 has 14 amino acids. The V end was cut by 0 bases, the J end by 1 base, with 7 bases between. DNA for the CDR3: TGCGCCAGCAGCTTGGGGTCCCCCCAAGAGACCCAGTACTTC. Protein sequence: CASSLGSPQETQYF.

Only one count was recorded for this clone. For the CDR3, the DNA is TGTGCCAGCAGCTTGAGTGCTATCGGGACCCAGTACTTC. Translation gives CASSLSAIGTQYF. The V gene is TRBV11-2, the J gene TRBJ2-5; no clear D gene. V was pared by 3 bases and J by 7 bases, with 12 bases between. Germline-derived CDR1 and CDR2 are SGHAT and FQNNGV. This CDR3 comprises 13 residues.

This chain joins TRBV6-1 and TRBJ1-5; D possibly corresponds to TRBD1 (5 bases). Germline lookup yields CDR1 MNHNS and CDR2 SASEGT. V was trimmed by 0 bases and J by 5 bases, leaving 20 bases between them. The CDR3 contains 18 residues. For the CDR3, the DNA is TGTGCCAGCAGTGAAGCGCGTGGGGGGTCAAGGTGGGATCAGCCCCAGCATTTT. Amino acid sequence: CASSEARGGSRWDQPQHF.

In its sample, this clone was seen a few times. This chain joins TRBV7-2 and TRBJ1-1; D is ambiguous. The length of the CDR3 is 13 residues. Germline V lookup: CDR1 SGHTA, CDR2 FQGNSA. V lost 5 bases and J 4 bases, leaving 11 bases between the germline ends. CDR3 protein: CASSPGRGTEAFF. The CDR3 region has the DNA TGTGCCAGCAGCCCGGGCCGTGGCACTGAAGCTTTCTTT. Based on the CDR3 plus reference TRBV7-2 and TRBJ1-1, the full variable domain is GAGVSQSPSNKVTEKGKDVELRCDPISGHTALYWYRQSLGQGLEFLIYFQGNSAPDKSGLPSDRFSAERTGGSVSTLTIQRTQQEDSAVYLCASSPGRGTEAFFGQGTRLTVV.

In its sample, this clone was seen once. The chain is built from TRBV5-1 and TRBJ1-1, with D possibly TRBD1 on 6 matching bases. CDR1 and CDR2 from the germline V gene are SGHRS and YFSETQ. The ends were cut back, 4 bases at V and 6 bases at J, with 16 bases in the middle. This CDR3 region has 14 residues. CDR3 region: CASSPRTVGAEAFF. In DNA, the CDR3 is TGCGCCAGCAGCCCGAGGACAGTAGGGGCTGAAGCTTTCTTT. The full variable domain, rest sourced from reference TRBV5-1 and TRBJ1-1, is KAGVTQTPRYLIKTRGQQVTLSCSPISGHRSVSWYQQTPGQGLQFLFEYFSETQRNKGNFPGRFSGRQFSNSRSEMNVSTLELGDSALYLCASSPRTVGAEAFFGQGTRLTVV.

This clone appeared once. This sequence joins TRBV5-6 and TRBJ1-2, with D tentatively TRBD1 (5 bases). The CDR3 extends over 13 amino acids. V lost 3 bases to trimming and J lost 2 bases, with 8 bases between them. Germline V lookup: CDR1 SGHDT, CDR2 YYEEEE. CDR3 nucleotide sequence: TGTGCCAGCAGCTCCTCAGGGAACTATGGCTACACCTTC. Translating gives CASSSSGNYGYTF.

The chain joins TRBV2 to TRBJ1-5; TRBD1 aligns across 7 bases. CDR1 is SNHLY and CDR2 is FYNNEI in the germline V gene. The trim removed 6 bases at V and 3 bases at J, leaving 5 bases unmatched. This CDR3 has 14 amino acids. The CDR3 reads CASRGDSINQPQHF. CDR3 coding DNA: TGTGCCAGCAGGGGGGACAGTATCAATCAGCCCCAGCATTTT.

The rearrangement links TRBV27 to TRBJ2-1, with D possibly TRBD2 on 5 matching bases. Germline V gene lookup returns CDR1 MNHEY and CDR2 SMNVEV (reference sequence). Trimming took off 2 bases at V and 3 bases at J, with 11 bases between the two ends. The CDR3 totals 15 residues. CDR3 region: CASSLGIASYNEQFF. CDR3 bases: TGTGCCAGCAGTTTAGGAATAGCGAGCTACAATGAGCAGTTCTTC.

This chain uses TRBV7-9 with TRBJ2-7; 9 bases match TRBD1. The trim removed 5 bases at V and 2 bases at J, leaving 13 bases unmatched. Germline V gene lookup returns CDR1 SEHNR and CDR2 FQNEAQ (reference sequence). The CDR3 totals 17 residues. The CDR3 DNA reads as TGTGCCAGCAGCCCGGGACAGGGTCGCGGGGAACCCTACGAGCAGTACTTC. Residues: CASSPGQGRGEPYEQYF. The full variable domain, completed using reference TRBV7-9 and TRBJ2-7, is DTGVSQNPRHKITKRGQNVTFRCDPISEHNRLYWYRQTLGQGPEFLTYFQNEAQLEKSRLLSDRFSAERPKGSFSTLEIQRTEQGDSAMYLCASSPGQGRGEPYEQYFGPGTRLTVT.

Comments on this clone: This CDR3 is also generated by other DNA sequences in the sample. The CDR3 DNA follows: TGCGCCAGCAGCTTGGGGCAGGGCAATGAGCAGTTCTTC. Its translation: CASSLGQGNEQFF. The J gene is TRBJ2-1, the V gene TRBV5-1; D perhaps matches TRBD1 (5 bases). The V gene's germline CDR1 is SGHRS and CDR2 YFSETQ. The V end lost 0 bases, the J end lost 6 bases, and 7 bases lay between the germline ends. This CDR3 has 13 amino acids.

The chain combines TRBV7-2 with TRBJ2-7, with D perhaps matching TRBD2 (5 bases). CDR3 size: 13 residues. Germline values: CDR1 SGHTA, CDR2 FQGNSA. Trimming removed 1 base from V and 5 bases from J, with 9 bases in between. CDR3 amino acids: CASSLVWGDEQYF. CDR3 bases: TGTGCCAGCAGCTTAGTTTGGGGAGACGAGCAGTACTTC. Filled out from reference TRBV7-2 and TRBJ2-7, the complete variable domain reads GAGVSQSPSNKVTEKGKDVELRCDPISGHTALYWYRQSLGQGLEFLIYFQGNSAPDKSGLPSDRFSAERTGGSVSTLTIQRTQQEDSAVYLCASSLVWGDEQYFGPGTRLTVT.

The CDR3 is CASSLDRVSGTEAFF. The CDR3 bases are TGTGCCAGCAGCTTAGACAGGGTCTCGGGTACTGAAGCTTTCTTT. The chain recombines TRBV11-2 with TRBJ1-1; maybe TRBD1 (5 bases). Germline V lookup: CDR1 SGHAT, CDR2 FQNNGV. V was clipped by 0 bases and J by 5 bases, with 13 bases between them. The CDR3 covers 15 residues.

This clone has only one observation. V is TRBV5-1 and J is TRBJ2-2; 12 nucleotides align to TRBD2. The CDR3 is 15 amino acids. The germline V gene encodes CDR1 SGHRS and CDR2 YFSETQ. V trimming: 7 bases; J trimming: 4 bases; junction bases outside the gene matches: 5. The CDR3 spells CASRGLAGSTGELFF. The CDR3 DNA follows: TGCGCCAGCCGAGGACTAGCGGGATCCACCGGGGAGCTGTTTTTT.

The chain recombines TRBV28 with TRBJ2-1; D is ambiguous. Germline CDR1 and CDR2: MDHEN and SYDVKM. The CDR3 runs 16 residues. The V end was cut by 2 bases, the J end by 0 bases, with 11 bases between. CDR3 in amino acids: CASSLAHSSSYNEQFF. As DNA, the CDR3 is TGTGCCAGCAGTTTAGCCCACTCTAGCTCCTACAATGAGCAGTTCTTC.

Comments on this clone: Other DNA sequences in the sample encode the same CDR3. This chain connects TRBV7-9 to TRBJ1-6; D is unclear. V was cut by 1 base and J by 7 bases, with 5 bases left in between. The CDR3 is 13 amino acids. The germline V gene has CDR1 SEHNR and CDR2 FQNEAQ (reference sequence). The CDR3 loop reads CASSLVPNSPLHF. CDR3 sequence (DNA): TGTGCCAGCAGCTTAGTCCCGAATTCACCCCTCCACTTT. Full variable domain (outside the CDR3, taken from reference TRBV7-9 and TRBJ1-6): DTGVSQNPRHKITKRGQNVTFRCDPISEHNRLYWYRQTLGQGPEFLTYFQNEAQLEKSRLLSDRFSAERPKGSFSTLEIQRTEQGDSAMYLCASSLVPNSPLHFGNGTRLTVT.

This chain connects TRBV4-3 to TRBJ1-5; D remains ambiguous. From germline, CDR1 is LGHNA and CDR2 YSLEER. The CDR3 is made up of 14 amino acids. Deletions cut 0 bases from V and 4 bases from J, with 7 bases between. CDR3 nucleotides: TGCGCCAGCAGCCAAGATCCCTTAAATCAGCCCCAGCATTTT. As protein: CASSQDPLNQPQHF.

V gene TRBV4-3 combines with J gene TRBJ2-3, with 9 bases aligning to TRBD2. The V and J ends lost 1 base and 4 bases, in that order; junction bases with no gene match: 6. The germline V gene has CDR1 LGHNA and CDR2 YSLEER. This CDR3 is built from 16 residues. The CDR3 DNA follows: TGCGCCAGCAGCCAAGGCTTAGCGGGAGAGGCAGATACGCAGTATTTT. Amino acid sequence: CASSQGLAGEADTQYF.